This TCR beta chain was retrieved from a study of T cell repertoires in ileal Crohn's disease. Time point given: inflamed ileum from the surgical specimen. This clone was seen only once. The germline V gene has CDR1 LNHDA and CDR2 SQIVND (reference sequence). The V gene lost 4 bases and the J gene lost 7 bases, with 14 bases spanning the gap. The CDR3 covers 14 residues. Clones were read by immunoSEQ multiplex PCR, and TCRdb kept only the in-frame ones, dropping some. This table has 17,000 or so clones, approximately 80% appearing once. The sequence was collected from an adult with Crohn's disease. Material for sequencing was ileal tissue. The chain combines TRBV19 with TRBJ2-1, with D possibly matching TRBD2 (6 bases). Here the CDR3 DNA reads TGTGCCAGTAGTAGGGGCGGGGCCGGGAATGAGCAGTTCTTC. Encoded protein: CASSRGGAGNEQFF.